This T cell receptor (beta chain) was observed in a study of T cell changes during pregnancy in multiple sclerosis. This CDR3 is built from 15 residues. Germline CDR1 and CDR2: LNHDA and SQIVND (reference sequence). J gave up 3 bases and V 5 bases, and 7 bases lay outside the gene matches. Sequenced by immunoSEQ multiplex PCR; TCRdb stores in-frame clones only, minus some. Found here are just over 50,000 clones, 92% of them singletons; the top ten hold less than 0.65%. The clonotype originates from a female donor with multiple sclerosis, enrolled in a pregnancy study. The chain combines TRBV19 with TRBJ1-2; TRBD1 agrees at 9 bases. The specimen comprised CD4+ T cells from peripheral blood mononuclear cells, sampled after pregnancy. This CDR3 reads CASSATTGGHYGYTF. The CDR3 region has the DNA TGTGCCAGTAGTGCAACCACAGGGGGCCACTATGGCTACACCTTC.